This TCR beta chain is drawn from a study of cytotoxic CD8 clonotypes in ibrutinib-treated CLL (dated by TCRdb to 2020 to 2023). A note on the overall study: The cohort included around 16 treatment-naive and 11 to 12 relapsed/refractory patients; 17 to 18 were IGHV unmutated. Responses were partial in some 24 patients and complete in 2; after median about 63 months follow-up, roughly 14 stayed in remission and some twelve progressed. Samples at response were collected after a median of about 12 months of treatment, with a range of about 6 to 36 months. Samples averaged about 260,000 productive templates and 94,082 productive rearrangements. Longitudinal samples were obtainable from about 30% of the roughly 90 participants in the trial. Cryopreserved peripheral blood mononuclear cells were collected at three points: before therapy, at response, and at either sustained remission or disease progression.

The CDR3 has 17 amino acids, counting the end cysteine and phenylalanine. Left in the record is the CDR3 DNA by itself, 51 bases read in frame from the first base. The trim is 4 bases for V and 4 bases for J, with a gap of 21 bases between the germline ends. CDR1 and CDR2, looked up from the germline V gene (reference sequence), are SGHKS and YYEKEE. This clone came up once. No antigen is known for it. Per-base quality was not reported, and no clone a single base away is much larger than it. For TCR beta library preparation, 2 to 2.5 micrograms of genomic DNA were isolated from cryopreserved PBMCs. Longitudinal blood samples from CLL patients on ibrutinib monotherapy were analyzed using high-throughput TCR beta sequencing. The patients took part in an open-label, single-center phase 2 trial of ibrutinib monotherapy. What the study reported, not specific to this receptor: Sampling times were not matched between sustained-remission and progressing patients, and lymph node repertoires were not studied. At baseline, clonality was higher than in age-matched healthy donors and showed a strong correlation with circulating CD8+ T-cell counts. Clonality rose at ibrutinib response, remained stable during sustained remission, and dropped back toward baseline at progression. Public clonotypes were found to be uncommon and were observed to contract or remain stable during treatment; the increase in clonality was shown to reflect expansion of private clonotypes at ibrutinib response.

On a MiSeq, deep resolution sequencing aimed for a depth between 1 in 1 million and 1 in 200,000 T cells, with each clonotype covered about 9.2x on average. The immunoSEQ hsTCRB Kit was used to generate TCR beta libraries. The published analysis was carried out like this. ImmunoSEQ Data Assistant and ImmunoSEQ Analyzer were used for data analysis, and V, D and J genes were assigned according to IMGT definitions. Clonality, which ranges from 0 to 1, was calculated by subtracting the normalized Shannon entropy of productive rearrangement frequencies from one. Only overrepresented clonotypes making up at least 0.05% of each patient's repertoire were included in the public clonotype analysis. About a dozen age-matched healthy donor repertoires from immuneACCESS served as clonality controls. What TCRdb holds here is the immuneACCESS table cut down to in-frame rearrangements. Part of the clones is not present; checked against another copy, under half of the missing clones reflect an unresolved V gene, and the others are unexplained. V and J calls and clone size are those listed in that table; D and trimming were worked out from the DNA. The sample table shows some 290,000 clones, and just under 80% are seen once. The ten largest make up under 8.5% of the sample.

The TCR was taken from a human donor with chronic lymphocytic leukemia. This chain joins TRBV5-5 to TRBJ2-1, with no confidently assigned D gene. Sequenced material: PBMCs, taken before ibrutinib treatment. Read as DNA, the sequence is TGTGCCAGCAGCCCAGGTTTGGTACAATTAGCATACAATGAGCAGTTCTTC. Protein translation: CASSPGLVQLAYNEQFF.